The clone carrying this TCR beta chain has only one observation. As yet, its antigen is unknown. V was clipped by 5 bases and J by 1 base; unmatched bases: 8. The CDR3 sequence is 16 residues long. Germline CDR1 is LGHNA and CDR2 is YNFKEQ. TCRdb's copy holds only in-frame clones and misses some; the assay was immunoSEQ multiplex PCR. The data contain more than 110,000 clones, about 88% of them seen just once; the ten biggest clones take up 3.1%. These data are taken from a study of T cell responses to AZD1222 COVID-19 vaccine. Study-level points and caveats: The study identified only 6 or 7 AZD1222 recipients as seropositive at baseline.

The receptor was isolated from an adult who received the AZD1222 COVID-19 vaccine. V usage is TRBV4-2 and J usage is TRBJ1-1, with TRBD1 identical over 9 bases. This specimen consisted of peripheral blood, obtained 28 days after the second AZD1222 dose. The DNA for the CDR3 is TGTGCCAGCAGCGCTACAGGGGGCGCGGGGAACACTGAAGCTTTCTTT. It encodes CASSATGGAGNTEAFF.